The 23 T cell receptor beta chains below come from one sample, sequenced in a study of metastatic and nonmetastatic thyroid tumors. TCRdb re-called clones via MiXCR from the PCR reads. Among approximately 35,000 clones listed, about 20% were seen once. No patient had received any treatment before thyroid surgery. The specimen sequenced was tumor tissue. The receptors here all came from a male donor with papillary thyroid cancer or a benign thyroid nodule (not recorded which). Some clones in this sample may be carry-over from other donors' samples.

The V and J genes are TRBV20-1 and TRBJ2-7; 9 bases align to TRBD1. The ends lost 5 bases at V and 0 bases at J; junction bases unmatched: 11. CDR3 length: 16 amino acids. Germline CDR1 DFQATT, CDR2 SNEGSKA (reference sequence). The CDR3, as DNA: TGCAGTGCTCAAGACAGGGGGAGTTCAAGCTCCTACGAGCAGTACTTC. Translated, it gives CSAQDRGSSSSYEQYF.

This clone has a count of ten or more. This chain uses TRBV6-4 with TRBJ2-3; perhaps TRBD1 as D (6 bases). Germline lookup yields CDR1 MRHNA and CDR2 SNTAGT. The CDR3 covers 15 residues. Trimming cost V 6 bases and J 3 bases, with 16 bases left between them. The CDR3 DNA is TGTGCCAGCAGCCAAACAGGGATAGGGACAGATACGCAGTATTTT. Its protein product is CASSQTGIGTDTQYF.

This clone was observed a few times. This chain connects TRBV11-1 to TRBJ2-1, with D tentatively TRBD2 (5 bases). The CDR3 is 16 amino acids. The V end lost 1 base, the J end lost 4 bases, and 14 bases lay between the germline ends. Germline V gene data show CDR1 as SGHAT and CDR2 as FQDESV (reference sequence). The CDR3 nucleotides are TGTGCCAGCAGCTTAGTATCCGGGAATGGTTACAATGAGCAGTTCTTC. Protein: CASSLVSGNGYNEQFF.

DNA for the CDR3: TGTGCCTGGGGTCGGACAGGGTGGGACAATGAGCAGTTCTTC. Translation gives CAWGRTGWDNEQFF. J is TRBJ2-1 and V is TRBV30; TRBD1 agrees at 8 bases. The CDR3 is 14 amino acids. The junction had 8 bases not matched to a gene; V was cut back by 5 bases and J by 5 bases. Germline V gene sequence: CDR1 GTSNPN, CDR2 SVGIG (reference sequence).

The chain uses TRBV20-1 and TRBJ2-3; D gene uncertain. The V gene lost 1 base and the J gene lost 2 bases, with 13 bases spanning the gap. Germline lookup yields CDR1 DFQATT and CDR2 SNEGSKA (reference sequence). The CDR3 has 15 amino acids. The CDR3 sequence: CSARVGTVITDTQYF. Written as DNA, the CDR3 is TGCAGTGCTAGAGTTGGTACTGTTATCACAGATACGCAGTATTTT.

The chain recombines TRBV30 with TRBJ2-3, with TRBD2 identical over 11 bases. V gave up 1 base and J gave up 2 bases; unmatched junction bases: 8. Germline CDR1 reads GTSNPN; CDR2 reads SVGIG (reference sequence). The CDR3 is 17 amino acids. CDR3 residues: CAWSGRTSGLSTDTQYF. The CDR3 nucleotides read TGTGCCTGGAGTGGTAGGACTAGCGGGTTGTCCACAGATACGCAGTATTTT.

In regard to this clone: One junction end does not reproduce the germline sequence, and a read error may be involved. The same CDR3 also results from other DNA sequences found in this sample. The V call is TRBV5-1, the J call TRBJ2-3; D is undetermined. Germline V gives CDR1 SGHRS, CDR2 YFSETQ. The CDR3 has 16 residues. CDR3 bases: TGCGCCAGCAGCCTAGGAACTCTGGGCGTCGAAGATACACAGTATTTT. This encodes CASSLGTLGVEDTQYF. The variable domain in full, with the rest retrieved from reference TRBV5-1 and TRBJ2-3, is KAGVTQTPRYLIKTRGQQVTLSCSPISGHRSVSWYQQTPGQGLQFLFEYFSETQRNKGNFPGRFSGRQFSNSRSEMNVSTLELGDSALYLCASSLGTLGVEDTQYFGPGTRLTVL.

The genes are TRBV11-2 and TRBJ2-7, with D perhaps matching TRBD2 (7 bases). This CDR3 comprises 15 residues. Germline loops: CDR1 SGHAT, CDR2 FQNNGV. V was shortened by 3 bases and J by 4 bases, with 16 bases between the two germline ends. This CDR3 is CASSFVRGAGYEQYF. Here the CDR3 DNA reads TGTGCCAGCAGCTTTGTCCGGGGGGCTGGGTACGAGCAGTACTTC. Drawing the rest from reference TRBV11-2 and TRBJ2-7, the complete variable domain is EAGVAQSPRYKIIEKRQSVAFWCNPISGHATLYWYQQILGQGPKLLIQFQNNGVVDDSQLPKDRFSAERLKGVDSTLKIQPAKLEDSAVYLCASSFVRGAGYEQYFGPGTRLTVT.

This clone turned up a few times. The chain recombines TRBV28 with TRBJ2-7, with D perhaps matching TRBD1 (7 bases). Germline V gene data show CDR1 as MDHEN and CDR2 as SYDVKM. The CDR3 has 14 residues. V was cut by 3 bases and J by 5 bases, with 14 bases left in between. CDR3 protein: CASSLEGQNDEQYF. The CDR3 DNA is TGTGCCAGCAGTTTGGAGGGACAGAACGACGAGCAGTACTTC.

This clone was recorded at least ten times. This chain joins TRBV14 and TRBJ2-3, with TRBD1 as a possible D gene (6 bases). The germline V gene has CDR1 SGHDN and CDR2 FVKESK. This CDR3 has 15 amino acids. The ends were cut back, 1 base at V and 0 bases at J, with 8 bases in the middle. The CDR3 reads CASSQGGHSTDTQYF. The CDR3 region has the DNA TGTGCCAGCAGCCAAGGGGGGCATAGCACAGATACGCAGTATTTT.

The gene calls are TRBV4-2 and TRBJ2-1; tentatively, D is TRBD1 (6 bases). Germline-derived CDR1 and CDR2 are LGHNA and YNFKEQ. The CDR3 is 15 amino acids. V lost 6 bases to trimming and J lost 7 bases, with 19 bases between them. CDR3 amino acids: CASSYTGMNENEQFF. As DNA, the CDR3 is TGTGCCAGCAGTTATACAGGGATGAATGAGAATGAGCAGTTCTTC.

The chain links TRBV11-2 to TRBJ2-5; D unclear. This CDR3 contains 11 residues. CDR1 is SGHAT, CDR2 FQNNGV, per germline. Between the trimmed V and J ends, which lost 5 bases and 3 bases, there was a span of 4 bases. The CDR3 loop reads CASSLEETQYF. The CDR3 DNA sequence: TGTGCCAGCAGCCTGGAAGAGACCCAGTACTTC.

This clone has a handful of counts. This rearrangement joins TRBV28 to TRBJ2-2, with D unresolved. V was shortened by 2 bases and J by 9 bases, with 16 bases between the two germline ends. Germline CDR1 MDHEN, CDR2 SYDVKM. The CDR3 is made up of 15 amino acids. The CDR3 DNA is TGTGCCAGCAGTTTACGACTGGCGTGGACCCGGGAGCTGTTTTTT. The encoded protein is CASSLRLAWTRELFF.

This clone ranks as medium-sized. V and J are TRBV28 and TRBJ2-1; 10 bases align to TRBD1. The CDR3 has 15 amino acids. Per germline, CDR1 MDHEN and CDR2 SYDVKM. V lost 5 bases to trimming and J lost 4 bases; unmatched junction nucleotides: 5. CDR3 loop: CASSADRGRYNEQFF. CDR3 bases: TGTGCCAGCAGTGCCGACAGGGGGCGTTACAATGAGCAGTTCTTC.

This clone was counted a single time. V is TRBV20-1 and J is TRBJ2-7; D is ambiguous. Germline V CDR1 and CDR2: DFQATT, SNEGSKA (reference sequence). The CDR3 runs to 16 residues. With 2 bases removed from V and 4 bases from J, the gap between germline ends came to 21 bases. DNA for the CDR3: TGCAGTGCTAGACGGTATATTGGCTTCAGGCTTTACGAGCAGTACTTC. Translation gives CSARRYIGFRLYEQYF.

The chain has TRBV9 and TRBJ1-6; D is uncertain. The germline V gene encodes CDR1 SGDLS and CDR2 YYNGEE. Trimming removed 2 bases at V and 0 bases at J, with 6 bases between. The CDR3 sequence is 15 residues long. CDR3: CASSVESSYNSPLHF. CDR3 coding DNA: TGTGCCAGCAGCGTTGAGAGCTCCTATAATTCACCCCTCCACTTT.

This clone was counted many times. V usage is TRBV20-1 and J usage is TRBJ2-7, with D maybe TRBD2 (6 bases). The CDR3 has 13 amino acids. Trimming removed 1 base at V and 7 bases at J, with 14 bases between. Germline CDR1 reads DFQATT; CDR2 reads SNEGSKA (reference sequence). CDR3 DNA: TGCAGTGCTAGAGCTAGCGCGACCTTTGAGCAGTACTTC. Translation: CSARASATFEQYF.

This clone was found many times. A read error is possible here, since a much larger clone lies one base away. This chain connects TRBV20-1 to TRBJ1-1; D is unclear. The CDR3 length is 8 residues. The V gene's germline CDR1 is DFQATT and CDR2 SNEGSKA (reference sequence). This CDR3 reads CSASSASF. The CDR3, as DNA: TGCAGTGCTAGTTCGGCTTCCTTT.

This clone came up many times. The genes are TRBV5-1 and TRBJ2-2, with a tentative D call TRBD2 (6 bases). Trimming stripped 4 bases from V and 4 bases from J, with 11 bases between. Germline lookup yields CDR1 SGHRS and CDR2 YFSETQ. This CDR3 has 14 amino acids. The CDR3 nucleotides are TGCGCCAGCAGCCCCCAGGAGGGCACCGGGGAGCTGTTTTTT. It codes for CASSPQEGTGELFF.

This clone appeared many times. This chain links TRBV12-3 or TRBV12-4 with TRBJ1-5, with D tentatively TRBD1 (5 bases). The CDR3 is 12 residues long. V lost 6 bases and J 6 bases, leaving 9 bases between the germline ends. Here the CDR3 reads CASRSDSQPQHF. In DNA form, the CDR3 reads TGTGCCAGCAGGTCCGACAGTCAGCCCCAGCATTTT.

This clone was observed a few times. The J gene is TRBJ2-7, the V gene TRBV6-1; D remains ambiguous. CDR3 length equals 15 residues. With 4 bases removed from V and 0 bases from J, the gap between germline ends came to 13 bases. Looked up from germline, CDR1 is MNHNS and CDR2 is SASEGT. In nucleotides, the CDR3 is TGTGCCAGCAGTGCCCGGGCCGTAAGCTCCTACGAGCAGTACTTC. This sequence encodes CASSARAVSSYEQYF.

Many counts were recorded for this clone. CDR3 coding DNA: TGCGCCAGTGGACCCTCCTACGAGCAGTACTTC. This encodes CASGPSYEQYF. The chain has TRBV10-2 and TRBJ2-7, with D uncertain. Trimming cost V 9 bases and J 0 bases, with 6 bases left between them. The CDR3 is made up of 11 amino acids. Germline CDR1 reads WSHSY; CDR2 reads SAAADI.

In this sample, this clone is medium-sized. The CDR3 reads CASSETTTGSYEQYF. CDR3 DNA: TGTGCCAGCAGTGAAACTACGACAGGGTCCTACGAGCAGTACTTC. The chain links TRBV6-1 to TRBJ2-7; TRBD1 agrees at 7 bases. V lost 2 bases, J lost 1 base, and 5 bases stayed unmatched. CDR1 and CDR2 (germline): MNHNS, SASEGT. The CDR3 runs to 15 residues.